Listed here is a single T cell receptor (beta chain). The total RNA that was extracted per sample amounted to at least 5.5 micrograms. A sample-barcoded 5' primer and a J-beta primer mix were used in a second PCR of about 6 to 12 cycles. TCRdb re-derived calls from the 5' RACE reads in MiXCR, one entry per CDR3 protein. This sample carries 1.5 million to 2 million distinct CDR3 sequences, 39% of them seen once, and the ten largest clones take 23%. The source of the sample is a study of blood T cells in healthy people across ages. V was trimmed by 6 bases and J by 3 bases, leaving 18 bases between them. The CDR3 has 15 residues. Germline V gives CDR1 SGHVS, CDR2 FNYEAQ.

The sample consisted of blood. V is TRBV7-6 and J is TRBJ2-7; D is unclear. The TCR sequence derives from a human donor in good health. CDR3 sequence reads: CASSFNPRPHYEQYF. The CDR3 DNA is TGTGCCAGCAGTTTCAACCCGCGCCCCCACTACGAGCAGTACTTC.